Below, 32 T cell receptor beta chains from the same sample are listed, as sequenced in a study of blood T cell repertoires in COVID-19. The table came from immunoSEQ multiplex PCR; TCRdb's copy has only in-frame clones and leaves some out. The data hold over 350,000 clones, with around nine tenths observed a single time. Sequenced sample: peripheral blood. Every receptor here comes from a woman aged 25 to 39 with acute or convalescent COVID-19.

The CDR3 loop reads CASSLVSGGTGGELFF. The CDR3 coding sequence is TGTGCCAGCAGCTTGGTGAGCGGGGGGACCGGCGGGGAGCTGTTTTTT. V usage is TRBV7-9 and J usage is TRBJ2-2, with 9 bases matching TRBD2. This CDR3 has 16 amino acids. Trimming removed 3 bases from V and 7 bases from J; junction bases left unmatched: 9. From germline, CDR1 is SEHNR and CDR2 FQNEAQ (reference sequence).

CDR3 nucleotides: TGTGCCAGCAGCCAAAACCCAGGGTCGGATACGCAGTATTTT. It specifies CASSQNPGSDTQYF. The chain is built from TRBV3-1 (or the pseudogene TRBV3-2) and TRBJ2-3; TRBD1 might be the D (5 bases). The CDR3 runs to 14 residues. V was cut by 2 bases and J by 6 bases, with 12 bases left in between. The germline V gene encodes CDR1 LGHDT and CDR2 YNNKEL (reference sequence).

This clone was recorded once. The chain carries TRBV7-2 and TRBJ1-5; unclear D gene. Germline CDR1 is SGHTA and CDR2 is FQGNSA. V lost 4 bases and J 7 bases, leaving 11 bases between the germline ends. CDR3 length equals 13 residues. CDR3 loop: CASSSAGGQPQHF. For the CDR3, the DNA is TGTGCCAGCAGCTCCGCGGGAGGCCAGCCCCAGCATTTT.

This clone was seen only once. This chain connects TRBV28 to TRBJ1-4, with a weak D call TRBD1 (6 bases). The CDR3 loop spans 15 amino acids. The germline gives CDR1 MDHEN, CDR2 SYDVKM. Trimming cost V 2 bases and J 11 bases, with 18 bases left between them. The CDR3 DNA sequence: TGTGCCAGCAGTTTAACCAGAGGACAGCGAGAGAAACTGTTTTTT. Translated: CASSLTRGQREKLFF.

A single count supports this clone. The chain is built from TRBV9 and TRBJ1-6, with a tentative D call TRBD1 (5 bases). This CDR3 is built from 14 residues. CDR1 is SGDLS, CDR2 YYNGEE, per germline. V dropped 3 bases and J dropped 6 bases, with 10 bases sitting between them. The CDR3 sequence is CASSARDGNSPLHF. CDR3 bases: TGTGCCAGCAGCGCGCGGGACGGTAATTCACCCCTCCACTTT. Full variable domain (missing parts from reference TRBV9 and TRBJ1-6): DSGVTQTPKHLITATGQRVTLRCSPRSGDLSVYWYQQSLDQGLQFLIQYYNGEERAKGNILERFSAQQFPDLHSELNLSSLELGDSALYFCASSARDGNSPLHFGNGTRLTVT.

Regarding this clone: Other DNA sequences in the sample encode the same CDR3. The chain recombines TRBV28 with TRBJ1-6; tentatively, D is TRBD1 (6 bases). The CDR3 extends over 14 amino acids. Between the trimmed V and J ends, which lost 2 bases and 9 bases, there was a span of 11 bases. Germline V gene sequence: CDR1 MDHEN, CDR2 SYDVKM. CDR3 coding DNA: TGTGCCAGCAGTTTAAGGGGGGGCAGTTCACCCCTCCACTTT. It encodes CASSLRGGSSPLHF.

The chain combines TRBV27 with TRBJ1-2, with 7 nucleotides matching TRBD1. Trimming removed 6 bases from V and 2 bases from J; junction bases left unmatched: 6. CDR3 length: 14 amino acids. Germline loops: CDR1 MNHEY, CDR2 SMNVEV (reference sequence). CDR3 protein: CASRPTGRNYGYTF. The CDR3 DNA reads TGTGCCAGCAGGCCGACAGGGCGGAACTATGGCTACACCTTC.

In this sample, this clone turned up once. The gene calls are TRBV24-1 and TRBJ2-1, with 8 bases aligning to TRBD1. CDR1 and CDR2 (germline): KGHDR, SFDVKD. This CDR3 region has 12 residues. V lost 4 bases, J lost 13 bases, and 5 bases stayed unmatched. The CDR3 reads CATSDRGTGQFF. The CDR3 nucleotides read TGTGCCACCAGTGACCGGGGGACAGGCCAGTTCTTC.

This sequence joins TRBV27 and TRBJ2-7; possible D gene TRBD2, 6 bases. The V gene lost 3 bases and the J gene lost 6 bases, with 27 bases spanning the gap. CDR1 MNHEY and CDR2 SMNVEV come from the germline V gene (reference sequence). The CDR3 is 18 residues long. CDR3 bases: TGTGCCAGCAGTTTGGTTAGCTCGGGAGCTGAAGGTCTGGCCGAGCAGTACTTC. Its protein is CASSLVSSGAEGLAEQYF.

This chain uses TRBV7-7 with TRBJ2-2; possibly TRBD1 for D (5 bases). Germline V gives CDR1 SSHAT, CDR2 FNYEAQ (reference sequence). V lost 6 bases to trimming and J lost 5 bases, with 10 bases between them. This CDR3 region has 13 residues. The CDR3 bases are TGTGCCAGCAGTCCAAGGGGTACCGGGGAGCTGTTTTTT. Translating gives CASSPRGTGELFF.

The chain employs TRBV28 and TRBJ1-5, with D possibly matching TRBD1 (5 bases). The CDR3 has 13 amino acids. The germline V gene has CDR1 MDHEN and CDR2 SYDVKM. Between the trimmed V and J ends, which lost 10 bases and 0 bases, there was a span of 10 bases. CDR3 sequence: CATGEDSNQPQHF. The CDR3 coding sequence is TGTGCCACGGGGGAGGATAGCAATCAGCCCCAGCATTTT.

The chain recombines TRBV7-3 with TRBJ2-5; 11 nucleotides align to TRBD2. The CDR3 extends over 14 amino acids. After removal of 5 bases from V and 4 bases from J, the junction contained 3 bases not matched to a gene. CDR1 and CDR2 (germline): SGHTA, FQGTGA. CDR3 DNA: TGTGCCAGCAGCCCCGGGACTAGCGGAGAGACCCAGTACTTC. Protein sequence: CASSPGTSGETQYF.

The sample holds a few counts of this clone. The gene calls are TRBV3-1 (or the pseudogene TRBV3-2) and TRBJ1-1, with unresolved D. Germline V gene data show CDR1 as LGHDT and CDR2 as YNNKEL (reference sequence). The CDR3 consists of 15 residues. V was shortened by 6 bases and J by 3 bases, with 17 bases between the two germline ends. Here the CDR3 reads CASSRSIGVDTEAFF. The CDR3, as DNA: TGTGCCAGCAGTCGTTCGATCGGTGTTGACACTGAAGCTTTCTTT.

The chain carries TRBV19 and TRBJ1-1; D is uncertain. CDR3 size: 15 residues. V was shortened by 6 bases and J by 0 bases, with 14 bases between the two germline ends. Germline loops: CDR1 LNHDA, CDR2 SQIVND (reference sequence). CDR3 bases: TGTGCCAGTAGGCCAAATAGTCTTATGAACACTGAAGCTTTCTTT. This sequence encodes CASRPNSLMNTEAFF. The full variable domain, with the rest looked up from reference TRBV19 and TRBJ1-1, is DGGITQSPKYLFRKEGQNVTLSCEQNLNHDAMYWYRQDPGQGLRLIYYSQIVNDFQKGDIAEGYSVSREKKESFPLTVTSAQKNPTAFYLCASRPNSLMNTEAFFGQGTRLTVV.

The chain carries TRBV3-1 (or the pseudogene TRBV3-2) and TRBJ2-3; tentatively, D is TRBD2 (5 bases). The length of the CDR3 is 15 residues. Germline lookup yields CDR1 LGHDT and CDR2 YNNKEL (reference sequence). V was cut by 1 base and J by 5 bases, with 13 bases left in between. The CDR3 bases are TGTGCCAGCAGCCAAGCCTTCGGAGGAGGAGATACGCAGTATTTT. It encodes CASSQAFGGGDTQYF.

The chain combines TRBV4-1 with TRBJ1-3; D is uncertain. Deletions cut 1 base from V and 5 bases from J, with 3 bases between. Germline V gene lookup returns CDR1 MGHRA and CDR2 YSYEKL. This CDR3 has 12 amino acids. As DNA, the CDR3 is TGCGCCAGCAGCCAAGTCAGAAACACCATATATTTT. Translating it yields CASSQVRNTIYF.

This chain connects TRBV28 to TRBJ2-1; maybe TRBD2 (5 bases). Trimming took off 4 bases at V and 5 bases at J, with 15 bases between the two ends. CDR3 length equals 15 residues. Per germline, CDR1 MDHEN and CDR2 SYDVKM. The CDR3 DNA follows: TGTGCCAGCAGTTATACTCGGGGTAGCGACAATGAGCAGTTCTTC. It encodes CASSYTRGSDNEQFF.

The gene calls are TRBV5-6 and TRBJ2-5; 12 nucleotides agree with TRBD2. This CDR3 comprises 17 residues. From germline, CDR1 is SGHDT and CDR2 YYEEEE. The V segment lost 1 base and the J segment 4 bases; nucleotides outside the gene matches: 8. CDR3 protein: CASSLPSGGAFSETQYF. The CDR3 region has the DNA TGTGCCAGCAGCTTGCCTAGCGGGGGGGCTTTTTCAGAGACCCAGTACTTC. Full variable domain (missing parts from reference TRBV5-6 and TRBJ2-5): DAGVTQSPTHLIKTRGQQVTLRCSPKSGHDTVSWYQQALGQGPQFIFQYYEEEERQRGNFPDRFSGHQFPNYSSELNVNALLLGDSALYLCASSLPSGGAFSETQYFGPGTRLLVL.

The chain carries TRBV6-5 and TRBJ1-6, with D possibly being TRBD1 (6 bases). V gave up 7 bases and J gave up 10 bases, with 20 bases separating them. Per germline, CDR1 MNHEY and CDR2 SVGAGI. The CDR3 spans 15 residues. The CDR3 reads CASTKGGMVESPLHF. Written as DNA, the CDR3 is TGTGCCAGCACCAAGGGGGGGATGGTTGAATCACCCCTCCACTTT.

The count of this clone is one. The chain combines TRBV28 with TRBJ1-2; D uncertain. CDR3 length: 15 residues. From germline, CDR1 is MDHEN and CDR2 SYDVKM. Trimming cost V 5 bases and J 4 bases, with 17 bases left between them. CDR3 bases: TGTGCCAGCAGTCTTCAGAAGACCGCGGGCTATGGCTACACCTTC. Residues: CASSLQKTAGYGYTF.

This sequence joins TRBV27 and TRBJ2-7, with unresolved D. Trimming left V 5 bases short and J 3 bases short, with 17 bases between. The CDR3 loop spans 15 amino acids. Looked up from germline, CDR1 is MNHEY and CDR2 is SMNVEV (reference sequence). The CDR3 sequence is CASSPNTQNRYEQYF. The CDR3 DNA reads TGTGCCAGCAGTCCGAACACCCAGAATCGCTACGAGCAGTACTTC.

The CDR3 bases are TGTGCCAGCAGCTTAGCCTCGGCAGGGGGCAACACCTTC. Encoded protein: CASSLASAGGNTF. The rearrangement links TRBV7-9 to TRBJ1-2; the match to TRBD1 covers 8 bases. The junction had 6 bases not matched to a gene; V was cut back by 0 bases and J by 12 bases. The CDR3 has 13 amino acids. CDR1 and CDR2 from the germline V gene are SEHNR and FQNEAQ (reference sequence).

The V gene is TRBV9, the J gene TRBJ2-1; 8 bases match TRBD2. Trimming removed 1 base from V and 7 bases from J; junction bases left unmatched: 4. Germline CDR1 reads SGDLS; CDR2 reads YYNGEE. This CDR3 comprises 14 residues. CDR3 loop: CASSVSSGVNEQFF. In nucleotides, the CDR3 is TGTGCCAGCAGCGTAAGTAGCGGGGTTAATGAGCAGTTCTTC.

V usage is TRBV5-1 and J usage is TRBJ2-2; tentative D call: TRBD2 (6 bases). This CDR3 has 18 amino acids. Between the trimmed V and J ends, which lost 3 bases and 0 bases, there was a span of 18 bases. In germline, CDR1 is SGHRS, CDR2 YFSETQ. Here the CDR3 reads CASSYGGVRKTNTGELFF. As DNA, the CDR3 is TGCGCCAGCAGCTACGGCGGGGTTCGCAAAACGAACACCGGGGAGCTGTTTTTT.

The V call is TRBV11-2, the J call TRBJ2-7; D gene uncertain. This CDR3 comprises 12 residues. Trimming cost V 5 bases and J 4 bases, with 9 bases left between them. Germline V gene data show CDR1 as SGHAT and CDR2 as FQNNGV. The CDR3 region has the DNA TGTGCCAGCAGCCGTGCGCGGTACGAGCAGTACTTC. Translated: CASSRARYEQYF.

As regards this clone: This CDR3 is also generated by other DNA sequences in the sample. This chain connects TRBV10-3 to TRBJ2-7, with 7 bases aligning to TRBD2. This CDR3 is 13 amino acids long. The ends lost 3 bases at V and 3 bases at J; junction bases unmatched: 2. CDR1 is ENHRY and CDR2 is SYGVKD in the germline V gene. The CDR3 loop is CAISDREGYEQYF. In nucleotides, the CDR3 is TGTGCCATCAGTGACAGGGAGGGCTACGAGCAGTACTTC.

V is TRBV18 and J is TRBJ2-5; no definite D call. The CDR3 runs 13 residues. V was shortened by 5 bases and J by 3 bases, with 10 bases between the two germline ends. Germline CDR1 and CDR2: KGHSH and LQKENI. The CDR3 nucleotides are TGTGCCAGCTCAGCGAATCAAAAAGAGACCCAGTACTTC. Amino acids: CASSANQKETQYF.

This rearrangement joins TRBV5-5 to TRBJ2-2; 7 nucleotides line up with TRBD1. J gave up 5 bases and V 7 bases, and 2 bases lay outside the gene matches. The CDR3 runs to 12 residues. Germline loops: CDR1 SGHKS, CDR2 YYEKEE (reference sequence). The CDR3 region has the DNA TGTGCCAGCTCAGGGGGTACCGGGGAGCTGTTTTTT. Its protein is CASSGGTGELFF.

The rearrangement uses TRBV28 and TRBJ1-4, with D perhaps TRBD1 (5 bases). CDR1 and CDR2 (germline): MDHEN, SYDVKM. The CDR3 extends over 15 amino acids. V was cut by 5 bases and J by 6 bases, with 16 bases left in between. This chain's CDR3 is CASSELTEVHEKLFF. CDR3 DNA sequence: TGTGCCAGCAGTGAACTGACAGAGGTACATGAAAAACTGTTTTTT.

The V gene is TRBV4-1, the J gene TRBJ2-4; D may be TRBD1 (6 bases). Germline lookup yields CDR1 MGHRA and CDR2 YSYEKL. The CDR3 is 16 amino acids. The V end lost 2 bases, the J end lost 0 bases, and 11 bases lay between the germline ends. CDR3 sequence reads: CASSQPGVLAKNIQYF. In DNA, the CDR3 is TGCGCCAGCAGCCAACCAGGGGTGTTAGCCAAAAACATTCAGTACTTC.

The rearrangement links TRBV11-2 to TRBJ2-7; D remains unclear. With 6 bases removed from V and 3 bases from J, the gap between germline ends came to 9 bases. The CDR3 sequence is 12 residues long. From germline, CDR1 is SGHAT and CDR2 FQNNGV. The DNA for the CDR3 is TGTGCCAGCAGTCCACGGAGCTACGAGCAGTACTTC. It translates to CASSPRSYEQYF.

CDR3 nucleotides: TGTGCCAGCACCGGGACAGGTACCAATCAGCCCCAGCATTTT. Protein: CASTGTGTNQPQHF. V gene TRBV6-5 combines with J gene TRBJ1-5; TRBD1 agrees at 8 bases. Looked up from germline, CDR1 is MNHEY and CDR2 is SVGAGI. V shed 7 bases, J shed 3 bases, and the junction held 5 bases outside the gene matches. This CDR3 has 14 amino acids.